Presented here are 5 T cell receptor beta chains from one specimen sequenced in a study of T cell changes during pregnancy in multiple sclerosis. Clones were read by immunoSEQ multiplex PCR, and TCRdb kept only the in-frame ones, dropping some. The sample lists around 35,000 clones, roughly 90% occurring once. Sequenced here: CD8+ T cells from peripheral blood mononuclear cells, sampled after pregnancy. These receptors originate from a female donor with multiple sclerosis, enrolled in a pregnancy study.

The chain carries TRBV7-6 and TRBJ2-5; D is undetermined. The V end lost 8 bases, the J end lost 2 bases, and 18 bases lay between the germline ends. The CDR3 is made up of 15 amino acids. Germline lookup yields CDR1 SGHVS and CDR2 FNYEAQ. The CDR3 sequence is CASELDGSEQETQYF. The CDR3 DNA sequence: TGTGCCAGCGAACTCGATGGCAGCGAACAAGAGACCCAGTACTTC.

The chain links TRBV4-2 to TRBJ2-3; D is undetermined. With 0 bases removed from V and 5 bases from J, the gap between germline ends came to 15 bases. The V gene's germline CDR1 is LGHNA and CDR2 YNFKEQ. The CDR3 sequence is 16 residues long. CDR3 DNA sequence: TGTGCCAGCAGCCAAGACCCCCCCTCGGTCAAAGATACGCAGTATTTT. Its protein product is CASSQDPPSVKDTQYF.

This clone was observed a single time. The chain links TRBV30 to TRBJ1-1; D ambiguous. The CDR3 has 13 residues. V gave up 2 bases and J gave up 4 bases, with 11 bases separating them. CDR1 GTSNPN and CDR2 SVGIG come from the germline V gene (reference sequence). DNA of the CDR3: TGTGCCTGGAGTCCCGACTCGGGCACTGAAGCTTTCTTT. This translates into CAWSPDSGTEAFF.

The chain has TRBV7-7 and TRBJ2-1, with 12 nucleotides matching TRBD2. V shed 5 bases and J 10 bases; nucleotides not matched to a gene: 12. This CDR3 is built from 16 residues. Germline V lookup: CDR1 SSHAT, CDR2 FNYEAQ (reference sequence). The CDR3 sequence is CASSPGPSGGASEQFF. CDR3 sequence (DNA): TGTGCCAGCAGCCCAGGCCCTAGCGGGGGGGCTAGCGAGCAGTTCTTC.

This clone is a singleton in its sample. The J gene is TRBJ1-2, the V gene TRBV10-3, with 7 bases matching TRBD1. With V trimmed by 3 bases and J by 10 bases, 5 bases remained unmatched. The germline V gene encodes CDR1 ENHRY and CDR2 SYGVKD. The length of the CDR3 is 12 residues. CDR3 sequence (DNA): TGTGCCATCAGTGAAGGCGACAGGGACTACACCTTC. Translated, it gives CAISEGDRDYTF.